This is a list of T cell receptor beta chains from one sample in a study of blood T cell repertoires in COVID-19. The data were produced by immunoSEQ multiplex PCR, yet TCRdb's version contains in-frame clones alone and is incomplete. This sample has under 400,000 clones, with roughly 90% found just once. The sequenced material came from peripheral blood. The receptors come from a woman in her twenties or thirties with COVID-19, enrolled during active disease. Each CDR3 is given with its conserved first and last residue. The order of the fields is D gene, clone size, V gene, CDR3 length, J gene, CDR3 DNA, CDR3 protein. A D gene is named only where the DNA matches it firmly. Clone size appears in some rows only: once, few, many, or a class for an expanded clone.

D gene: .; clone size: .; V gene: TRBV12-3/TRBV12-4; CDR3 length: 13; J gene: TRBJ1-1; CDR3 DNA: TGTGCCAGCAGCCAGGGTGGGGGGGGCGAAGCTTTCTTT; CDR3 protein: CASSQGGGGEAFF
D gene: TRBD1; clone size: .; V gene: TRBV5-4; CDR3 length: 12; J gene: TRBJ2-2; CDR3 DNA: TGTGCCAGCAAAACAGGGGCCGGGGAGCTGTTTTTT; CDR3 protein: CASKTGAGELFF
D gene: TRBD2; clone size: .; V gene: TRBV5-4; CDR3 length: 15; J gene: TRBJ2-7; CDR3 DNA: TGTGCCAGCACCCCGGGGGGGCCTAGCGACTACGAGCAGTACTTC; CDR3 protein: CASTPGGPSDYEQYF
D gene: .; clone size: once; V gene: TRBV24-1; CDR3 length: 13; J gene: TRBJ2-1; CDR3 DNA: TGTGCCACCAGTGACCAGGGTTACAATGAGCAGTTCTTC; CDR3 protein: CATSDQGYNEQFF
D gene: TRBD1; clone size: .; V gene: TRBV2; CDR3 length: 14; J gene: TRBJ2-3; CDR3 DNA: TGTGCCAGCAGTGATGGGACAGCAGCAGATACGCAGTATTTT; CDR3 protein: CASSDGTAADTQYF
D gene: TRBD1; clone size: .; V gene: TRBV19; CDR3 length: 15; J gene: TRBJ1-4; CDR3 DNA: TGTGCCAGTAGTATCGGACAGGGCACTAATGAAAAACTGTTTTTT; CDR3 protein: CASSIGQGTNEKLFF
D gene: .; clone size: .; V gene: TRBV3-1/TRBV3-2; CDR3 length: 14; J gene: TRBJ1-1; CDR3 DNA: TGTGCCAGCAGCCATAGGGAGGGAGGTGATTGGGCTTTCTTT; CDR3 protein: CASSHREGGDWAFF
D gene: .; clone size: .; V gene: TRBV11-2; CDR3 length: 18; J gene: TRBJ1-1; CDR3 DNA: TGTGCCAGCAGCCCTTCCGATGCGGGAACCCCGGATTGGACTGAAGCTTTCTTT; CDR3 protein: CASSPSDAGTPDWTEAFF
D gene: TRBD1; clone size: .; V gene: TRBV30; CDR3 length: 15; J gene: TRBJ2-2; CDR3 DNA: TGTGCCTGGAGAGGCGGGACAGGGCGGGCCGGGGAGCTGTTTTTT; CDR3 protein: CAWRGGTGRAGELFF
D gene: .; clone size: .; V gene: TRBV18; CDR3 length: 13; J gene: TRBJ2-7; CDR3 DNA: TGTGCCAGCTCACGCCTGGAGCTCTACGAGCAGTACTTC; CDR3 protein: CASSRLELYEQYF
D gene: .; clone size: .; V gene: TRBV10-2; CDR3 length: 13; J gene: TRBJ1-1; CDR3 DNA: TGCGCCAGCAGTGATTACAGTAACACTGAAGCTTTCTTT; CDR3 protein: CASSDYSNTEAFF
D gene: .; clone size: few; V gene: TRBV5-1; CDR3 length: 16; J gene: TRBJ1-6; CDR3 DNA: TGCGCCAGCAGCTTGGGTTCTCTACAGGGAAATTCACCCCTCCACTTT; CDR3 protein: CASSLGSLQGNSPLHF
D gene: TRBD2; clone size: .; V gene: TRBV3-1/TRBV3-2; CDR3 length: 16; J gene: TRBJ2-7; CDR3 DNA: TGTGCCAGCAGCCAAGCCCCTAGCGGGACAACTTACGAGCAGTACTTC; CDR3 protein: CASSQAPSGTTYEQYF
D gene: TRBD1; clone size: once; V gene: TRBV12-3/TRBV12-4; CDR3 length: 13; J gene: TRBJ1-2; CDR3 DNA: TGTGCCAGCAGCACCGGACAGGGATATGGCTACACCTTC; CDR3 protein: CASSTGQGYGYTF
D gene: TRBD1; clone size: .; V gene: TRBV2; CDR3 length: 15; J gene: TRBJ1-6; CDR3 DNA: TGTGCCAGCACTGCGACAGGGGGTGGTAATTCACCCCTCCACTTT; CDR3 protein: CASTATGGGNSPLHF
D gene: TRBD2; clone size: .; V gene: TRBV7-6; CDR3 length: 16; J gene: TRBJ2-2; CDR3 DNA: TGTGCCAGCAGACCGACCGGGACTAGCAAGTCCGGGGAGCTGTTTTTT; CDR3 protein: CASRPTGTSKSGELFF
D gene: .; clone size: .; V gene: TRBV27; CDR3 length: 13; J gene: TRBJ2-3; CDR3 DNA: TGTGCCAGCAGTCCCGCTACCACAGATACGCAGTATTTT; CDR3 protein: CASSPATTDTQYF
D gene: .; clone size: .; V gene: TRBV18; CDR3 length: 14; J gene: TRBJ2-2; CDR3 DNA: TGTGCCAGCTCACCAGGAACAGGCACCGGGGAGCTGTTTTTT; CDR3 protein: CASSPGTGTGELFF
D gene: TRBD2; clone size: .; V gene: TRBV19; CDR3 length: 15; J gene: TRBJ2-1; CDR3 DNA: TGTGCCAGTAGTATTTCCGGGACTAGCAGATATGAGCAGTTCTTC; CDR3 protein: CASSISGTSRYEQFF
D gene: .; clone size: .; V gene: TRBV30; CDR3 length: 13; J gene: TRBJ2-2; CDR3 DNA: TGTGCCTGGAGTGTCAGGGACACCGGGGAGCTGTTTTTT; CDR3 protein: CAWSVRDTGELFF
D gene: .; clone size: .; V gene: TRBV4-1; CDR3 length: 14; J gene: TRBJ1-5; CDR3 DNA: TGCGCCAGCAGCCAAGATACCGCGAATCAGCCCCAGCATTTT; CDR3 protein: CASSQDTANQPQHF
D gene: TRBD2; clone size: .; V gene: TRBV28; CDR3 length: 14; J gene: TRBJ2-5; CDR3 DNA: TGTGCCAGCAGCTCCGGGACTAGCCGACAGACTCAGTACTTC; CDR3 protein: CASSSGTSRQTQYF
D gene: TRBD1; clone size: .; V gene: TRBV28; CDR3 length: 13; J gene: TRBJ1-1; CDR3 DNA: TGTGCCATCAGGGGACAGGGGAACACTGAAGCTTTCTTT; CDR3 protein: CAIRGQGNTEAFF
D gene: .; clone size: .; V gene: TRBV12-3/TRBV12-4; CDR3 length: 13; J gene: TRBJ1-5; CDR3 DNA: TGTGCCAGCAGTTTGAGAGGGAATCAGCCCCAGCATTTT; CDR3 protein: CASSLRGNQPQHF
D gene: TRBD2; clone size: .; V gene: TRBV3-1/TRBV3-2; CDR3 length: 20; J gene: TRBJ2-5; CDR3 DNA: TGTGCCAGCAGCTCAGGGAGGGGTTGGGCTAGCGGGAGCCCGAGGGAGACCCAGTACTTC; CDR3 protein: CASSSGRGWASGSPRETQYF
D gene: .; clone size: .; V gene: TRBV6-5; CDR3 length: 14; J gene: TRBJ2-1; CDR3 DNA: TGTGCCAGCACGGGGGAGTTGGGGAAAAATGAGCAGTTCTTC; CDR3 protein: CASTGELGKNEQFF
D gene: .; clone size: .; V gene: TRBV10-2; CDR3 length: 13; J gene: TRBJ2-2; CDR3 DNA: TGCGCCAGCACGGTATCGAACACCGGGGAGCTGTTTTTT; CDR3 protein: CASTVSNTGELFF
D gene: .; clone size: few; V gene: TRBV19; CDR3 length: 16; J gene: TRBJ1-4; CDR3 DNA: TGTGCCAGTAGCCGGAGACAGCCCCCCACCGATGAAAAACTGTTTTTT; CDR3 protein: CASSRRQPPTDEKLFF
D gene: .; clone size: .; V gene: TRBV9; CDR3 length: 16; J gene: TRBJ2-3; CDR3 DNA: TGTGCCAGCAGCGTAGAAGGAGCGGGTCGCACAGATACGCAGTATTTT; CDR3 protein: CASSVEGAGRTDTQYF
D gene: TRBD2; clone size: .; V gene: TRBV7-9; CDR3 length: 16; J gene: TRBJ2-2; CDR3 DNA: TGTGCCAGCAGCCCCCTGGGGGGGATTGGCACCGGGGAGCTGTTTTTT; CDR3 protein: CASSPLGGIGTGELFF
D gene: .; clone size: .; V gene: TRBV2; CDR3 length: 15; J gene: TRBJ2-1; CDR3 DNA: TGTGCCAGCAGGAACAGGGTAGGGTCCTACAATGAGCAGTTCTTC; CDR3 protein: CASRNRVGSYNEQFF
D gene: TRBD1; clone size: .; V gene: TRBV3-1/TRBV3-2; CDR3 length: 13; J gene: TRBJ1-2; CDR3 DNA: TGTGCCAGCGGGGGACAGGGGAACTATGGCTACACCTTC; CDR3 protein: CASGGQGNYGYTF
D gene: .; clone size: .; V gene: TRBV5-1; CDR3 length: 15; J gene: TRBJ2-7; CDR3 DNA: TGCGCCAGCAGCTTTCGAGGACTAGAAGGGGGCGAGCAGTACTTC; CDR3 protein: CASSFRGLEGGEQYF
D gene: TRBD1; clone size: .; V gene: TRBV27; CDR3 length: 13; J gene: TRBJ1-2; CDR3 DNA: TGTGCCAGCAGCCACGGGACAGACTATGGCTACACCTTC; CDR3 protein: CASSHGTDYGYTF
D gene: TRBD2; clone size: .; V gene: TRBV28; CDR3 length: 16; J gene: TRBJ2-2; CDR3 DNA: TGTGCCAGCAGTCCGGGACTAGCGAGAAACACCGGGGAGCTGTTTTTT; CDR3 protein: CASSPGLARNTGELFF
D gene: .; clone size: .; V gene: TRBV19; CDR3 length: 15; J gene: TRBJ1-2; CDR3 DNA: TGTGCCAGTAGTCCACAGGGTAAACGGGACTATGGCTACACCTTC; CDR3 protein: CASSPQGKRDYGYTF
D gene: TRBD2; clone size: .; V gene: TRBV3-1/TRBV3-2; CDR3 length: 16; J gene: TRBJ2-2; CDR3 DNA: TGTGCCAGCAGCCAAGCTTCGGGAGCGGGAACCGGGGAGCTGTTTTTT; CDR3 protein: CASSQASGAGTGELFF
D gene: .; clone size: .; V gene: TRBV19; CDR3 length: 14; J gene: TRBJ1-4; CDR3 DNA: TGTGCCAGTAGTCCCGGACCCGGGGGTGAAAAACTGTTTTTT; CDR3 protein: CASSPGPGGEKLFF
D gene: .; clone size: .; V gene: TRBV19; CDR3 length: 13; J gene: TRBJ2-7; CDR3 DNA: TGTGCCAGTAGTTCGGGAATTTCCTACGAGCAGTACTTC; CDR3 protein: CASSSGISYEQYF
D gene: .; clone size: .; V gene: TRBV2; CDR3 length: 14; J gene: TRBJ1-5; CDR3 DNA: TGTGCCAGCAGTGTCGGGGTTAACAATCAGCCCCAGCATTTT; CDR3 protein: CASSVGVNNQPQHF
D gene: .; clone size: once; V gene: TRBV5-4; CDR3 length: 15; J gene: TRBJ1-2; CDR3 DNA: TGTGCCAGCAGCTCAGACAGACGACTTAACTATGGCTACACCTTC; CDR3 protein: CASSSDRRLNYGYTF
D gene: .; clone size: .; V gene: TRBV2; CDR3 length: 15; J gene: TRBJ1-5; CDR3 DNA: TGTGCCAGCGGCCTGACAGAGAATAGCAATCAGCCCCAGCATTTT; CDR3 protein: CASGLTENSNQPQHF
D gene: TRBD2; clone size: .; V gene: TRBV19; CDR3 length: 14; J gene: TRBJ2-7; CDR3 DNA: TGTGCCAGTAGTTCGGGACTAATTTCTTACGAGCAGTACTTC; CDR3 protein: CASSSGLISYEQYF
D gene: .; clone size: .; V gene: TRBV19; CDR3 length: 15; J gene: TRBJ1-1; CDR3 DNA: TGTGCCAGTAGTAGGACAGCCATCATGAACACTGAAGCTTTCTTT; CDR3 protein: CASSRTAIMNTEAFF
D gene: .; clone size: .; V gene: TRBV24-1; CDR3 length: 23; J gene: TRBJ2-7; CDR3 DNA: TGTGCCACCAGTGCCGAGGGACACCTCCCCGGACTAGTAAGGAATCACACCCGCTACGAGCAGTACTTC; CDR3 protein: CATSAEGHLPGLVRNHTRYEQYF
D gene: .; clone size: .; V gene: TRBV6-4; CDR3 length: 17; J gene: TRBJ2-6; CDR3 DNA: TGTGCCAGCAGTGACTCGCAGGGTGGGCCTGGGGCCAACGTCCTGACTTTC; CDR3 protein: CASSDSQGGPGANVLTF
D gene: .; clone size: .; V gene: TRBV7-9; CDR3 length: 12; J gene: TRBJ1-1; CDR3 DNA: TGCGCGAGGAGGGGTATGAACACTGAAGCTTTCTTT; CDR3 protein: CARRGMNTEAFF
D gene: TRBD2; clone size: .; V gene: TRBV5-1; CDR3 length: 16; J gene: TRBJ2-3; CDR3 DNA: TGCGCCAGCAGCCTAAGACTAGCTGGGCCCACAGATACGCAGTATTTT; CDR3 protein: CASSLRLAGPTDTQYF
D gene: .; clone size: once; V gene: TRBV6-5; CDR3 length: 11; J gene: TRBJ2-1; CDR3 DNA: TGTGCCAGCAGTTACGGAGGGGATTCGTTCTTC; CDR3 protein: CASSYGGDSFF
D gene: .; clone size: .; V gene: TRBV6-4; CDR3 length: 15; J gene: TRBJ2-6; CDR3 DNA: TGTGCCAGCAGCCCACAGGGTGATGGGGCCAACGTCCTGACTTTC; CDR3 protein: CASSPQGDGANVLTF
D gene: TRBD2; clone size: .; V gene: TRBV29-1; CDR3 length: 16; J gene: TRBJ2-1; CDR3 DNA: TGCAGCGTTGAGCCTAGCGGGAGGAGCTCCTACAATGAGCAGTTCTTC; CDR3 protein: CSVEPSGRSSYNEQFF
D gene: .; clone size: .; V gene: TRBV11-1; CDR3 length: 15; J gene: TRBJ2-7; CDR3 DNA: TGTGCCAGCAGCTTAGCACACAGGAGCTCCTACGAGCAGTACTTC; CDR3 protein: CASSLAHRSSYEQYF
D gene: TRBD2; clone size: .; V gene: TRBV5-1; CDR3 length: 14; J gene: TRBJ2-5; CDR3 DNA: TGCGCCAGCAGCTGGGGTAGCGGGAGGGGGACCCAGTACTTC; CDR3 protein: CASSWGSGRGTQYF
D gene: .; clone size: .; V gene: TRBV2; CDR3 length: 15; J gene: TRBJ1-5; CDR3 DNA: TGTGCCAGCAGTGAAATCGGGTTTGTTGATCAGCCCCAGCATTTT; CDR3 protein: CASSEIGFVDQPQHF
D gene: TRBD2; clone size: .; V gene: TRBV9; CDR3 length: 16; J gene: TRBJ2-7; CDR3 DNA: TGTGCCAGCAGCGTAGGGGAACTAGCGGGTACGTGGGAGCAGTACTTC; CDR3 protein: CASSVGELAGTWEQYF